The 3 T cell receptor beta chains in this list originate from one sample, sequenced in a study of blood T cell repertoires in COVID-19 (dated by TCRdb to 2020 to 2021). The receptor library was made with the immunoSEQ multiplex PCR assay. Entries here come from immuneACCESS through TCRdb and include only in-frame sequences with V and J called. Some clones fail to appear in such tables; in the studies checked, an unresolved V gene covers under half of the shortfall, and the cause of the remainder is unknown. This sample comprises 330,000 or so clones, around nine tenths of them detected only once. Approximately 1% of the sample rests with the top ten. The specimen was PBMCs or T cells enriched from blood (not recorded which). The receptors here all came from a woman aged 25-40 years who had been exposed to COVID-19.

V and J are TRBV29-1 and TRBJ1-3; no reliable D call. With 8 bases removed from V and 4 bases from J, the gap between germline ends came to 12 bases. The CDR3 loop spans 12 amino acids. CDR1 and CDR2 (germline): SQVTM, ANQGSEA. CDR3 coding DNA: TGCAGCTATATTACGGTGGGAAACACCATATATTTT. Protein sequence: CSYITVGNTIYF.

This rearrangement joins TRBV5-1 to TRBJ2-7; 7 bases are a match to TRBD2. Per germline, CDR1 SGHRS and CDR2 YFSETQ. This CDR3 comprises 14 residues. V shed 1 base, J shed 2 bases, and the junction held 3 bases outside the gene matches. In nucleotides, the CDR3 is TGCGCCAGCAGCTTGAGAGCGGGACCCTACGAGCAGTACTTC. Its protein product is CASSLRAGPYEQYF.

The V call is TRBV13, the J call TRBJ2-5; D possibly corresponds to TRBD2 (6 bases). The germline V gene encodes CDR1 PRHDT and CDR2 FYEKMQ (reference sequence). The CDR3 totals 14 residues. Trimming cost V 5 bases and J 0 bases, with 10 bases left between them. The CDR3 sequence: CASSLRGYQETQYF. The CDR3 DNA sequence: TGTGCCAGCAGCCTACGGGGGTACCAAGAGACCCAGTACTTC.